Ten or more counts support the clone carrying this T cell receptor (beta chain). Antigen unknown. The investigators amplified TCR beta CDR3 regions from RNA transcripts. First-round RT-PCR of the TCR CDR3 relied on the HTBI primer set. TCRdb analysed the multiplex PCR reads with MiXCR anew, one entry per CDR3 protein. Seen here are some 500,000 distinct CDR3 sequences, over 13% observed once, and the top ten hold 15% to 20%. Disease duration under 2 months; hyperthyroidism patients were aged 18 to 65. The study excluded patients with uncontrolled infection, other autoimmune disease, pregnancy or lactation. The CDR3 runs 15 residues. V lost 2 bases to trimming and J lost 4 bases; unmatched junction nucleotides: 6. This record belongs to a study of T cells in Graves' hyperthyroidism and ophthalmopathy. General study results and limits: Blood also showed most of the thyroid clonotypes that were expanded above 0.001. Onset of ophthalmopathy came a median 6.5 months after the model predicted it.

The receptor was derived from a woman under 30 with Graves' hyperthyroidism. This chain joins TRBV12-3 or TRBV12-4 and TRBJ2-3; 7 bases agree with TRBD2. Material: blood. The CDR3 DNA sequence: TGTGCCAGCAGTTTACTTACGGGAGGTGCAGATACGCAGTATTTT. Encoded protein: CASSLLTGGADTQYF.